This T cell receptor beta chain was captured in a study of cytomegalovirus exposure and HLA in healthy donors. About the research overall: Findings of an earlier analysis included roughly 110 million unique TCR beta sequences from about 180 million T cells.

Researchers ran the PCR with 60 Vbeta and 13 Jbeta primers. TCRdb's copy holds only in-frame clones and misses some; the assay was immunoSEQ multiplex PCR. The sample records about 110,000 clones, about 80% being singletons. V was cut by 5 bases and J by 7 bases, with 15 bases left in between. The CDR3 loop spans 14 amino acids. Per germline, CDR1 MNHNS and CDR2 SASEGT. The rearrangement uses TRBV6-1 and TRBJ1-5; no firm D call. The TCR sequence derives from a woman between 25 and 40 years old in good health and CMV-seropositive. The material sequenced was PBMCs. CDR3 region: CASSWTGRDQPQHF. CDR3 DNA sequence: TGTGCCAGCAGTTGGACGGGGAGAGACCAGCCCCAGCATTTT.